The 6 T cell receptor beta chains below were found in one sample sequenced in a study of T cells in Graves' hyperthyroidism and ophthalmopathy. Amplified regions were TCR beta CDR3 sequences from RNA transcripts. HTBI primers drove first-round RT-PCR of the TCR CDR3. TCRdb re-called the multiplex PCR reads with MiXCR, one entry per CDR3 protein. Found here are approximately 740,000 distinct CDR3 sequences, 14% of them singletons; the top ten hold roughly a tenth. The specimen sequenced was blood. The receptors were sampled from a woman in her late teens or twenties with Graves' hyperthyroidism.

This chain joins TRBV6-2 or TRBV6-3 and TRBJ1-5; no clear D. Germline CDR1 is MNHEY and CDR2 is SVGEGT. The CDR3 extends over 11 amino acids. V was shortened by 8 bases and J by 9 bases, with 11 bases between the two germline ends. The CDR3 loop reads CASGFSGPQHF. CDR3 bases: TGTGCCAGCGGATTTTCGGGGCCCCAGCATTTT.

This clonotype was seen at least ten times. CDR3 nucleotide sequence: TGTGCCAGCAGTTACTTCGAGGGGTTTGATGAGCAGTTCTTC. It yields the protein CASSYFEGFDEQFF. The chain uses TRBV6-5 and TRBJ2-1, with D tentatively TRBD1 or TRBD2 (5 bases each). Germline CDR1 reads MNHEY; CDR2 reads SVGAGI. V lost 1 base and J lost 8, with 12 bases in between. The CDR3 is made up of 14 amino acids.

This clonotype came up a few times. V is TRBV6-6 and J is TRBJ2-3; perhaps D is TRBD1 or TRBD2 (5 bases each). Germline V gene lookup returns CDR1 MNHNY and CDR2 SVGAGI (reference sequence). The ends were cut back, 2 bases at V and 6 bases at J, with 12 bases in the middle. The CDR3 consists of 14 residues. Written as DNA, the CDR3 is TGTGCCAGCAGTTACGGGACCCCGGTGGATACGCAGTATTTT. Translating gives CASSYGTPVDTQYF.

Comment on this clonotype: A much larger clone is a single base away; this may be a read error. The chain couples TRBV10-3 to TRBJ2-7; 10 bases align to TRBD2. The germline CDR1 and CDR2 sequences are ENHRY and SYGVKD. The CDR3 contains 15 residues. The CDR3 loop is CAIKIGLAENYEQHF. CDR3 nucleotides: TGTGCCATCAAGATCGGACTAGCGGAGAACTACGAGCAGCACTTC.

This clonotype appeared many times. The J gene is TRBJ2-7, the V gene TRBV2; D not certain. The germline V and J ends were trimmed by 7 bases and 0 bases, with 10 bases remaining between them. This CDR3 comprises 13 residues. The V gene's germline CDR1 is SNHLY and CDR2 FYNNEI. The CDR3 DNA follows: TGTGCCAGCATATCGAGATACTCCTACGAGCAGTACTTC. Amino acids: CASISRYSYEQYF.

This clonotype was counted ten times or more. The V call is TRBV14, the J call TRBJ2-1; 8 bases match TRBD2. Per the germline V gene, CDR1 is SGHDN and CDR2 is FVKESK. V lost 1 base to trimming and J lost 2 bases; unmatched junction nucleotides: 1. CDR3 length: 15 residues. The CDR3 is CASSQVSGTYNEQFF. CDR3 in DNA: TGTGCCAGCAGCCAAGTTAGCGGGACCTACAATGAGCAGTTCTTC.